The rows below give T cell receptor beta chains drawn from one sample of a study of beta chain features in type 1 diabetes. Measured with immunoSEQ multiplex PCR; TCRdb has only the in-frame clones, and not every one. The sample lists under 300,000 clones; roughly 24% were seen once. The sequenced material came from naive CD4+ T cells from blood. Every receptor here comes from a woman between 25 and 40 years old with type 1 diabetes. CDR3s include the opening cysteine and the closing phenylalanine or tryptophan. D genes are given only for firm matches. Expanded clones get a size class; other rows say once, few or many, or leave the size out.

v_call: TRBV15
d_call: -
j_call: TRBJ1-2
clone_size: few
cdr3_nt: TGTGCCACCAGCAGAGGCAAGGGAACGGGGAGAGAGGGCTACACCTTC
cdr3_aa: CATSRGKGTGREGYTF

v_call: TRBV29-1
d_call: TRBD1
j_call: TRBJ2-1
clone_size: few
cdr3_nt: TGCAGCGTGGACAGGGGCAATGAGCAGTTCTTC
cdr3_aa: CSVDRGNEQFF

v_call: TRBV15
d_call: -
j_call: TRBJ2-7
clone_size: few
cdr3_nt: TGTGCCACCAGCAGAGAATCTACCGGCGGGACCTTCCCTTACGAGCAGTACTTC
cdr3_aa: CATSRESTGGTFPYEQYF

v_call: TRBV30
d_call: -
j_call: TRBJ1-5
clone_size: -
cdr3_nt: TGTGCCTGGAGCAAAACAGGGTATCAGCCCCAGCATTTT
cdr3_aa: CAWSKTGYQPQHF

v_call: TRBV10-3
d_call: -
j_call: TRBJ2-2
clone_size: -
cdr3_nt: TGTGCCATCAGTGAGCCTCCCACCGGGGAGCTGTTTTTT
cdr3_aa: CAISEPPTGELFF

v_call: TRBV7-9
d_call: TRBD1
j_call: TRBJ1-1
clone_size: -
cdr3_nt: TGTGCCAGCAGCACTGCTCGGGACAGGGGTTCCCCTGAAGCTTTCTTT
cdr3_aa: CASSTARDRGSPEAFF

v_call: TRBV10-2
d_call: -
j_call: TRBJ2-7
clone_size: -
cdr3_nt: TGCGCCAGCGGAAACAGGGACCCCTACGAGCAGTACTTC
cdr3_aa: CASGNRDPYEQYF

v_call: TRBV16
d_call: -
j_call: TRBJ2-5
clone_size: -
cdr3_nt: TGTGCCAGCAGCCAAAACAGGGAAGAGACCCAGTACTTC
cdr3_aa: CASSQNREETQYF

v_call: TRBV2
d_call: -
j_call: TRBJ1-1
clone_size: -
cdr3_nt: TGTGCCACCCGACAGAACACTGAAGCTTTCTTT
cdr3_aa: CATRQNTEAFF

v_call: TRBV28
d_call: -
j_call: TRBJ2-5
clone_size: -
cdr3_nt: TGTGCCAGCAGCACCCTTGGGCAGCCAGAGACCCAGTACTTC
cdr3_aa: CASSTLGQPETQYF

v_call: TRBV5-1
d_call: -
j_call: TRBJ2-5
clone_size: once
cdr3_nt: TGCGCCAGCAGCCCGGGTTCTAGCGAGCAAGAGACCCAGTACTTC
cdr3_aa: CASSPGSSEQETQYF

v_call: TRBV28
d_call: -
j_call: TRBJ2-5
clone_size: -
cdr3_nt: TGTGCCAGCAGTTTATGGGCTAGCGCAACCCAAGAGACCCAGTACTTC
cdr3_aa: CASSLWASATQETQYF

v_call: TRBV7-3
d_call: TRBD2
j_call: TRBJ2-1
clone_size: -
cdr3_nt: TGTGCCAGCAGCTTAGGACTAGCGGAGTACAATGAGCAGTTCTTC
cdr3_aa: CASSLGLAEYNEQFF

v_call: TRBV10-3
d_call: TRBD1
j_call: TRBJ1-1
clone_size: few
cdr3_nt: TGTGCCATCAGTGAGTGGGACAGGGGAACTGAAGCTTTCTTT
cdr3_aa: CAISEWDRGTEAFF

v_call: TRBV6-1
d_call: -
j_call: TRBJ2-7
clone_size: -
cdr3_nt: TGTGCCAGCACCGGGATGGTACCAAATTACTACGAGCAGTACTTC
cdr3_aa: CASTGMVPNYYEQYF

v_call: TRBV30
d_call: TRBD1
j_call: TRBJ1-1
clone_size: -
cdr3_nt: TGTGCCTGGAGTGGGACAGGGGGGGACACTGAAGCTTTCTTT
cdr3_aa: CAWSGTGGDTEAFF

v_call: TRBV19
d_call: TRBD1
j_call: TRBJ2-7
clone_size: -
cdr3_nt: TGTGCCAGTAGTACAGGGGACAGTAAGTCCTACGAGCAGTACTTC
cdr3_aa: CASSTGDSKSYEQYF

v_call: TRBV5-4
d_call: -
j_call: TRBJ2-3
clone_size: -
cdr3_nt: TGTGCCAGCAGCCCAAAGACTGGTAGCACAGATACGCAGTATTTT
cdr3_aa: CASSPKTGSTDTQYF

v_call: TRBV7-9
d_call: TRBD2
j_call: TRBJ2-5
clone_size: -
cdr3_nt: TGTGCCAGCAGCCCCGGGGGGGACGTGGAGACCCAGTACTTC
cdr3_aa: CASSPGGDVETQYF

v_call: TRBV2
d_call: TRBD1
j_call: TRBJ2-5
clone_size: -
cdr3_nt: TGTGCCAGCAGGAGGGACAGCGGCGAGACCCAGTACTTC
cdr3_aa: CASRRDSGETQYF

v_call: TRBV19
d_call: TRBD1
j_call: TRBJ2-1
clone_size: few
cdr3_nt: TGTGCCAGTAGCGACAGGGCTAAGCAGTTCTTC
cdr3_aa: CASSDRAKQFF

v_call: TRBV20-1
d_call: -
j_call: TRBJ2-1
clone_size: few
cdr3_nt: TGCAGTGTGTACGGGAATGAGCAGTTCTTC
cdr3_aa: CSVYGNEQFF

v_call: TRBV5-4
d_call: -
j_call: TRBJ1-1
clone_size: -
cdr3_nt: TGTGCCAGCAGCTTCCATCAGAACACTGAAGCTTTCTTT
cdr3_aa: CASSFHQNTEAFF

v_call: TRBV20-1
d_call: -
j_call: TRBJ2-7
clone_size: -
cdr3_nt: TGCAGTGCTCGACAGTCCTACGAGCAGTACTTC
cdr3_aa: CSARQSYEQYF

v_call: TRBV9
d_call: -
j_call: TRBJ2-2
clone_size: once
cdr3_nt: TGTGCCAGCAGCGTAGCCGGGGGAGCGAACACCGGGGAGCTGTTTTTT
cdr3_aa: CASSVAGGANTGELFF

v_call: TRBV28
d_call: -
j_call: TRBJ2-5
clone_size: -
cdr3_nt: TGTGCCAGCAGTCGCCTACAGGGTCCACAAGAGACCCAGTACTTC
cdr3_aa: CASSRLQGPQETQYF

v_call: TRBV30
d_call: -
j_call: TRBJ1-2
clone_size: -
cdr3_nt: TGTGCCTGGAGTCTACCGGGAGGGCCCTACACCTTC
cdr3_aa: CAWSLPGGPYTF

v_call: TRBV27
d_call: -
j_call: TRBJ2-6
clone_size: few
cdr3_nt: TGTGCCAGCTTCGGTTCAGGGGCCAACGTCCTGACTTTC
cdr3_aa: CASFGSGANVLTF

v_call: TRBV7-9
d_call: -
j_call: TRBJ1-2
clone_size: few
cdr3_nt: TGTGCCAGCAGCACACACCGGGACACCAACTATGGCTACACCTTC
cdr3_aa: CASSTHRDTNYGYTF

v_call: TRBV30
d_call: -
j_call: TRBJ1-5
clone_size: -
cdr3_nt: TGTGCCTGGAGTGGGACAGAGAATCAGCCCCAGCATTTT
cdr3_aa: CAWSGTENQPQHF

v_call: TRBV10-3
d_call: TRBD2
j_call: TRBJ2-7
clone_size: -
cdr3_nt: TGTGCCATCAGCACTAGCGAGAGCTACGAGCAGTACTTC
cdr3_aa: CAISTSESYEQYF

v_call: TRBV28
d_call: -
j_call: TRBJ2-7
clone_size: -
cdr3_nt: TGTGCCAGCAGCCCGGTTTTGGTGTACGAGCAGTACTTC
cdr3_aa: CASSPVLVYEQYF

v_call: TRBV19
d_call: -
j_call: TRBJ1-5
clone_size: few
cdr3_nt: TGTGCCAGTACCATCCTAGGTGGGCCCCAGCATTTT
cdr3_aa: CASTILGGPQHF

v_call: TRBV28
d_call: -
j_call: TRBJ1-2
clone_size: -
cdr3_nt: TGTGCCAGCAGTTCAAATGGCTACACCTTC
cdr3_aa: CASSSNGYTF

v_call: TRBV29-1
d_call: TRBD1
j_call: TRBJ2-7
clone_size: -
cdr3_nt: TGCAGCGTTGAAGGAGTACCTGGGACAGGGGACAACGAGCAGTACTTC
cdr3_aa: CSVEGVPGTGDNEQYF

v_call: TRBV29-1
d_call: -
j_call: TRBJ2-1
clone_size: -
cdr3_nt: TGCAGCGTTGAAATTTATATCAATGAGCAGTTCTTC
cdr3_aa: CSVEIYINEQFF

v_call: TRBV4-1
d_call: -
j_call: TRBJ2-7
clone_size: -
cdr3_nt: TGCGCCAGCAGCCGCTGGACCGATGGAGGGACCGAGCAGTACTTC
cdr3_aa: CASSRWTDGGTEQYF

v_call: TRBV27
d_call: -
j_call: TRBJ2-7
clone_size: -
cdr3_nt: TGTGCCAGCAGTTTATTTGGTATGGCCCTGTACGAGCAGTACTTC
cdr3_aa: CASSLFGMALYEQYF

v_call: TRBV30
d_call: -
j_call: TRBJ1-1
clone_size: few
cdr3_nt: TGTGCCTGGAGTCGGGGAATGAACACTGAAGCTTTCTTT
cdr3_aa: CAWSRGMNTEAFF

v_call: TRBV27
d_call: TRBD1
j_call: TRBJ2-7
clone_size: once
cdr3_nt: TGTGCCAGCAGTTTAAGTGGGACAGGGGTGCCTTTGGGCTTC
cdr3_aa: CASSLSGTGVPLGF

v_call: TRBV21-1
d_call: -
j_call: TRBJ2-3
clone_size: few
cdr3_nt: TGTGCCAGCCGTCGGGAGGCGTCAACAGATACGCAGTATTTT
cdr3_aa: CASRREASTDTQYF

v_call: TRBV11-1
d_call: -
j_call: TRBJ1-4
clone_size: few
cdr3_nt: TGTGCCAGCAGCGGCTCGGGACATTCCATACTGTTTTTT
cdr3_aa: CASSGSGHSILFF

v_call: TRBV18
d_call: TRBD1
j_call: TRBJ1-2
clone_size: -
cdr3_nt: TGTGCCAGCTCACCAGGGGACAGACCTGGCTACACCTTC
cdr3_aa: CASSPGDRPGYTF

v_call: TRBV7-3
d_call: TRBD1
j_call: TRBJ2-7
clone_size: -
cdr3_nt: TGTGCCAGCAGCGTAGGGGGCGGCTACGAGCAGTACTTC
cdr3_aa: CASSVGGGYEQYF

v_call: TRBV7-3
d_call: TRBD2
j_call: TRBJ2-3
clone_size: -
cdr3_nt: TGTGCCAGCAGCTTAACGGGACTAGTTACAGATACGCAGTATTTT
cdr3_aa: CASSLTGLVTDTQYF

v_call: TRBV30
d_call: TRBD1
j_call: TRBJ2-7
clone_size: -
cdr3_nt: TGTGCCGGAAAATCCGGGACAGGGAGTCCCTACGAGCAGTACTTC
cdr3_aa: CAGKSGTGSPYEQYF

v_call: TRBV11-1
d_call: -
j_call: TRBJ1-2
clone_size: -
cdr3_nt: TGTGCCAGCAGCTTAGCTTCCGACAGCTATGGCTACACCTTC
cdr3_aa: CASSLASDSYGYTF

v_call: TRBV18
d_call: -
j_call: TRBJ1-2
clone_size: -
cdr3_nt: TGTGCCAGCTCACCAGGAGGGGACTATGGCTACACCTTC
cdr3_aa: CASSPGGDYGYTF

v_call: TRBV23-1
d_call: TRBD1
j_call: TRBJ2-7
clone_size: few
cdr3_nt: TGCGCCAGTAGTAAGGACAGGGACTACGAGCAGTACTTC
cdr3_aa: CASSKDRDYEQYF

v_call: TRBV4-1
d_call: TRBD2
j_call: TRBJ2-5
clone_size: -
cdr3_nt: TGCGCCAGCAGCCAATTGGGACTAGCTAAACGAGAGACCCAGTACTTC
cdr3_aa: CASSQLGLAKRETQYF

v_call: TRBV7-9
d_call: -
j_call: TRBJ2-4
clone_size: few
cdr3_nt: TGTGCCAGCAGCTTAGCGGGGGGTCGTCACGGCATTCAGTACTTC
cdr3_aa: CASSLAGGRHGIQYF

v_call: TRBV5-1
d_call: TRBD2
j_call: TRBJ2-1
clone_size: -
cdr3_nt: TGCGCCAGCAGTGTGGATGGGGACTACTCCTACAATGAGCAGTTCTTC
cdr3_aa: CASSVDGDYSYNEQFF

v_call: TRBV5-4
d_call: TRBD2
j_call: TRBJ2-1
clone_size: -
cdr3_nt: TGTGCCAGCAGCCCTAGCGGGAGGCGGTTCTACAATGAGCAGTTCTTC
cdr3_aa: CASSPSGRRFYNEQFF